This T cell receptor (beta chain) derives from a study of beta chain features in type 1 diabetes. Whole-study findings and limits: Small HLA sub-analyses could not settle whether HLA shapes TCRB rearrangement. Relative to healthy donors, patients appeared to have naive, central memory and Treg TCRB repertoires that were more similar. Researchers report that Type 1 diabetes patients had moderately but significantly shorter TCRB CDR3s across all four CD4+ subsets.

In the case of this clone: The target antigen is unknown.

Sequenced material consisted of expressed TCRB transcripts (all of the isolated RNA was reverse transcribed). Generated by immunoSEQ multiplex PCR, the TCRdb table keeps only in-frame clones and is missing some. Among 350,000 or so clones listed, around 20% were seen once. The receptor was isolated from a woman between 18 and 29 years old in good health. Sequenced input: naive CD4+ T cells from blood.

The CDR3 region is CASREGEGGYGYTF. CDR3 sequence (DNA): TGTGCCAGCAGAGAAGGAGAGGGTGGCTATGGCTACACCTTC. The chain carries TRBV6-5 and TRBJ1-2; D ambiguous. Germline V lookup: CDR1 MNHEY, CDR2 SVGAGI. The CDR3 consists of 14 residues. The germline V and J ends were trimmed by 6 bases and 4 bases, with 15 bases remaining between them.